This T cell receptor (beta chain) comes out of a study of OX40 agonist ivuxolimab in advanced cancers. Study-level findings and limits: Low normalized T-cell clonal expansion was additionally recorded for some nonresponders.

In germline, CDR1 is MGHRA, CDR2 YSYEKL. This CDR3 is built from 15 residues. V lost 4 bases and J lost 5; bases outside the gene matches: 10. Samples of blood were obtained at baseline, on cycle 4 day 1, and on cycle 7 day 1. In the case of this clone: The antigen is undetermined.

The method was immunoSEQ multiplex PCR; TCRdb's version includes in-frame clones alone and lacks a portion of them. The sample contains about 36,000 clones, 74% of which appear only once. This sequence joins TRBV4-1 and TRBJ2-7; TRBD1 aligns across 8 bases. This TCR came from an adult with an advanced solid tumor such as melanoma, head and neck, liver or kidney cancer. Sequenced material: CD4+ or CD8+ T cells sorted from blood, taken in a trial of the OX40 agonist ivuxolimab. CDR3 coding DNA: TGCGCCAGCAGCCCTCGAGGGACAGGAAAGAACGAGCAGTACTTC. Translating it yields CASSPRGTGKNEQYF.